This TCR beta chain was profiled in a study of post-analysis software for immune sequencing data. Study results and caveats: Included in a set of several TRBV segments more frequent in patients than controls were TRBV5-6, TRBV5-1 and TRBV20-1. Batch-matched samples strongly co-clustered by F measure. A significant reduction in normalized Chao1 diversity was observed in multiple sclerosis patients versus controls.

This clonotype was counted a few times. The antigen is not known. The authors incorporated unique molecular identifiers into the TCR beta cDNA libraries. TCRdb re-derived calls from the PCR reads in MiXCR, one entry per CDR3 protein. The table includes around 770,000 distinct CDR3 sequences, about 43% detected once. This CDR3 has 12 residues. CDR1 is SGHDT, CDR2 YYEEEE, per germline. V was pared by 4 bases and J by 5 bases, with 10 bases between. V and J are TRBV5-6 and TRBJ2-7; D gene unclear. This receptor was identified in a girl aged 5-17 years with multiple sclerosis. Input material: blood. The CDR3 reads CASSLGVHEQYF. CDR3 nucleotide sequence: TGTGCCAGCAGCCTTGGAGTCCACGAGCAGTACTTC.